This T cell receptor beta chain was found in a study of shared clonotypes between healthy human individuals. The assay was immunoSEQ multiplex PCR, and TCRdb's table has in-frame clones only and misses some. The data hold hundreds of thousands of clones, with approximately 96% observed a single time. The sample holds one count of this clone. Terminally differentiated effector memory CD45RA+ cells were excluded from the naive CD8 cells, which were CD45RO-negative and positively selected for CCR7. The CDR3 contains 15 residues. The V end was cut by 3 bases, the J end by 4 bases, with 13 bases between. In germline, CDR1 is MDHEN, CDR2 SYDVKM.

This chain uses TRBV28 with TRBJ2-1, with D perhaps assigned TRBD1 or TRBD2 (5 bases each). Input material: naive CD8+ T cells sorted from blood. This TCR derives from a woman aged 30 to 39 in good health. The CDR3 nucleotides read TGTGCCAGCAGTTTTCGCAGGGAGATATACAATGAGCAGTTCTTC. It translates to CASSFRREIYNEQFF.